The rows below give T cell receptor beta chains drawn from one sample of a study of T cell responses to AZD1222 COVID-19 vaccine. Measured with immunoSEQ multiplex PCR; TCRdb has only the in-frame clones, and not every one. The profile shows roughly 270,000 clones, 90% to 95% of them singletons. This material consisted of peripheral blood, taken 28 days after the second AZD1222 dose. All receptors come from an adult who received the AZD1222 COVID-19 vaccine. CDR3s include the opening cysteine and the closing phenylalanine or tryptophan. The order of the fields is clone size, V gene, J gene, D gene, CDR3 DNA, CDR3 protein. The D gene is left open where the match is weak. Some rows have no size entry. The others give once, few or many, or a class for an expanded clone.

size: .; V: TRBV6-2/TRBV6-3; J: TRBJ1-1; D: .; DNA: TGTGCCAGCAGTTACTCTAAACAGGGTGAAGCTTTCTTT; CDR3: CASSYSKQGEAFF
size: .; V: TRBV27; J: TRBJ2-7; D: TRBD2; DNA: TGTGCCAGCAGCCGTTCCGGGAGGGGAGCCTACGAGCAGTACTTC; CDR3: CASSRSGRGAYEQYF
size: .; V: TRBV7-8; J: TRBJ1-1; D: .; DNA: TGTGCCAGCAGCCTCGAGCGGGGTGAAGCTTTCTTT; CDR3: CASSLERGEAFF
size: few; V: TRBV9; J: TRBJ2-4; D: .; DNA: TGTGCCAGCAGCGTAGGGGACATGAATCCCATTCAGTACTTC; CDR3: CASSVGDMNPIQYF
size: .; V: TRBV5-6; J: TRBJ1-1; D: .; DNA: TGTGCCAGCAGCCCTACAGGGTCGAACACTGAAGCTTTCTTT; CDR3: CASSPTGSNTEAFF
size: few; V: TRBV16; J: TRBJ2-1; D: .; DNA: TGTGCCAGCAGCCAAGCAATGGGGGGAAGCTCCTACAATGAGCAGTTCTTC; CDR3: CASSQAMGGSSYNEQFF
size: .; V: TRBV6-6; J: TRBJ1-2; D: TRBD1; DNA: TGTGCCAGCAGTTTAAGGGCAGGGGGCGCAGAGGGCTACACCTTC; CDR3: CASSLRAGGAEGYTF
size: .; V: TRBV2; J: TRBJ2-3; D: .; DNA: TGTGCCAGCATGGGAGGAGGGATCCGCACAGATACGCAGTATTTT; CDR3: CASMGGGIRTDTQYF
size: .; V: TRBV20-1; J: TRBJ2-5; D: .; DNA: TGCAGTGCTAGTAGGGGGACTGAAGAGACCCAGTACTTC; CDR3: CSASRGTEETQYF
size: once; V: TRBV15; J: TRBJ2-2; D: .; DNA: TGTGCCACCAGCAGAGGTAACACCGGGGAGCTGTTTTTT; CDR3: CATSRGNTGELFF
size: .; V: TRBV2; J: TRBJ2-6; D: .; DNA: TGTGCCAGCACTTCCTCGGTTGGCCCTGGGGCCAACGTCCTGACTTTC; CDR3: CASTSSVGPGANVLTF
size: .; V: TRBV6-2/TRBV6-3; J: TRBJ2-5; D: .; DNA: TGTGCCAGCAGTGACCCTTCTACATCCTCACAAGAGACCCAGTACTTC; CDR3: CASSDPSTSSQETQYF
size: .; V: TRBV28; J: TRBJ1-4; D: .; DNA: TGTGCCAGCAGCTCTGGGTCTAAACTGTTTTTT; CDR3: CASSSGSKLFF
size: few; V: TRBV2; J: TRBJ1-1; D: .; DNA: TGTGCCAGCAGTGAACGGGGGCGAGGTGAAGCTTTCTTT; CDR3: CASSERGRGEAFF
size: .; V: TRBV25-1; J: TRBJ2-3; D: .; DNA: TGTGCCAGCAGTAACCCTGGGGTGGATACGCAGTATTTT; CDR3: CASSNPGVDTQYF
size: .; V: TRBV12-5; J: TRBJ1-5; D: .; DNA: TGTGCTAGTGGTCGAGGGGGCAATCAGCCCCAGCATTTT; CDR3: CASGRGGNQPQHF
size: .; V: TRBV6-1; J: TRBJ2-7; D: TRBD2; DNA: TGTGCCAGCAGTGAGACTAGCGGGAGGGCCACGCACTACGAGCAGTACTTC; CDR3: CASSETSGRATHYEQYF
size: .; V: TRBV20-1; J: TRBJ2-1; D: .; DNA: TGCAGTGCTAGTTTCCCGGGGAGCAGCTCCTACAATGAGCAGTTCTTC; CDR3: CSASFPGSSSYNEQFF
size: .; V: TRBV21-1; J: TRBJ2-1; D: .; DNA: TGTGCCAGCAGTTATAGGGATGAGCAGTTCTTC; CDR3: CASSYRDEQFF
size: .; V: TRBV7-2; J: TRBJ1-2; D: TRBD1; DNA: TGTGCCAGCAGCGTTAGGCAGGGGGGTGGCTACACCTTC; CDR3: CASSVRQGGGYTF
size: .; V: TRBV10-2; J: TRBJ2-1; D: TRBD2; DNA: TGCGCCAGCAGGGGACTAGCGGGGGAGTCCTACAATGAGCAGTTCTTC; CDR3: CASRGLAGESYNEQFF
size: .; V: TRBV7-9; J: TRBJ1-2; D: .; DNA: TGTGCCAGCAGCTTAGAAGGCTATGGCTACACCTTC; CDR3: CASSLEGYGYTF
size: .; V: TRBV10-2; J: TRBJ1-1; D: .; DNA: TGCGCCAGCAGGGACAGTTCCACTGAAGCTTTCTTT; CDR3: CASRDSSTEAFF
size: .; V: TRBV7-9; J: TRBJ1-1; D: .; DNA: TGTGCCAGCAGCCGCCCCCCCTATGAAGCTTTCTTT; CDR3: CASSRPPYEAFF
size: once; V: TRBV5-8; J: TRBJ2-1; D: .; DNA: TGTGCCAGCAGCTTGGGCCTAGCAGAATACAATGAGCAGTTCTTC; CDR3: CASSLGLAEYNEQFF
size: once; V: TRBV11-3; J: TRBJ2-2; D: .; DNA: TGTGCCAGCAGCTCCCTCCGGGCCGGGGAGCTGTTTTTT; CDR3: CASSSLRAGELFF
size: few; V: TRBV9; J: TRBJ1-1; D: TRBD1; DNA: TGTGCCAGCAGCCCAATCGGGACAGGGAACACTGAAGCTTTCTTT; CDR3: CASSPIGTGNTEAFF
size: .; V: TRBV5-1; J: TRBJ2-7; D: TRBD2; DNA: TGCGCCAGCAGCGAAGCGGGACGCTCCTACGAGCAGTACTTC; CDR3: CASSEAGRSYEQYF
size: .; V: TRBV7-9; J: TRBJ1-1; D: .; DNA: TGTGCCAGCAGCTTAGCGTTCGTTGGGCGCAGCACTGAAGCTTTCTTT; CDR3: CASSLAFVGRSTEAFF
size: .; V: TRBV7-2; J: TRBJ2-1; D: TRBD2; DNA: TGTGCCAGCAGCTTAGCGACTAGCGGTTCCTACAATGAGCAGTTCTTC; CDR3: CASSLATSGSYNEQFF
size: .; V: TRBV28; J: TRBJ1-1; D: .; DNA: TGTGCCAGCAGTAGGGCCGACAGGCGGACTGAAGCTTTCTTT; CDR3: CASSRADRRTEAFF
size: .; V: TRBV29-1; J: TRBJ2-7; D: .; DNA: TGCAGCGTTGCTGCCAGAGAGCCCTACGAGCAGTACTTC; CDR3: CSVAAREPYEQYF
size: .; V: TRBV6-5; J: TRBJ2-7; D: .; DNA: TGTGCCAGCAGTCGTACAGGGATGCGGCAATACGAGCAGTACTTC; CDR3: CASSRTGMRQYEQYF
size: .; V: TRBV9; J: TRBJ1-6; D: .; DNA: TGTGCCAGCAGCGCCTCCGGGGGGTCACCCCTCCACTTT; CDR3: CASSASGGSPLHF
size: few; V: TRBV11-2; J: TRBJ2-5; D: TRBD2; DNA: TGTGCCAGCAGCTTAGTTCCAGCGGGGGGGCACCAAGAGACCCAGTACTTC; CDR3: CASSLVPAGGHQETQYF
size: .; V: TRBV27; J: TRBJ1-3; D: .; DNA: TGTGCCAGCAGTTTTAACAGGGACCTAGGAAACACCATATATTTT; CDR3: CASSFNRDLGNTIYF
size: .; V: TRBV7-2; J: TRBJ2-2; D: .; DNA: TGTGCCAGCCCGCAACTTCCGAACACCGGGGAGCTGTTTTTT; CDR3: CASPQLPNTGELFF
size: .; V: TRBV28; J: TRBJ2-1; D: TRBD2; DNA: TGTGCCAGCACCACGGGGGGCTCCTACAATGAGCAGTTCTTC; CDR3: CASTTGGSYNEQFF
size: .; V: TRBV6-5; J: TRBJ1-1; D: .; DNA: TGTGCCAGCAGCTCCGAGGGGGGGGGAGCTTTCTTT; CDR3: CASSSEGGGAFF
size: .; V: TRBV6-5; J: TRBJ1-1; D: .; DNA: TGTGCCAGCTCCTTAAGGGGAGATAACACTGAAGCTTTCTTT; CDR3: CASSLRGDNTEAFF
size: few; V: TRBV19; J: TRBJ2-2; D: TRBD2; DNA: TGTGCCGCCCGGCTTAGCGGGGACACCGGGGAGCTGTTTTTT; CDR3: CAARLSGDTGELFF
size: .; V: TRBV19; J: TRBJ2-1; D: TRBD2; DNA: TGTGCCAGTACCCCTCGCCGGGAGGGAGACAATGAGCAGTTCTTC; CDR3: CASTPRREGDNEQFF
size: once; V: TRBV7-6; J: TRBJ2-2; D: TRBD2; DNA: TGTGCCAGCAGCTTACAAGCGGGGGGCTCGGGCACCGGGGAGCTGTTTTTT; CDR3: CASSLQAGGSGTGELFF
size: .; V: TRBV6-1; J: TRBJ1-6; D: TRBD1; DNA: TGTGCCAGCAGTGCCGGGACAGGGGCTCCCAATTCACCCCTCCACTTT; CDR3: CASSAGTGAPNSPLHF
size: .; V: TRBV30; J: TRBJ1-3; D: .; DNA: TGTGCCTGGAGTATCCTTTCAGGGTTTGCTGGAAACACCATATATTTT; CDR3: CAWSILSGFAGNTIYF
size: .; V: TRBV19; J: TRBJ2-2; D: .; DNA: TGTGCCAGTAGTATGGGAATTGGAGTGGACACCGGGGAGCTGTTTTTT; CDR3: CASSMGIGVDTGELFF
size: .; V: TRBV3-1/TRBV3-2; J: TRBJ2-4; D: .; DNA: TGTGCCAGCAGCCAAGGGGGGGCGGGGCGCCAAAACATTCAGTACTTC; CDR3: CASSQGGAGRQNIQYF
size: .; V: TRBV2; J: TRBJ1-4; D: .; DNA: TGTGCCAGCAGCGCTCTTGAAAAACTGTTTTTT; CDR3: CASSALEKLFF
size: .; V: TRBV15; J: TRBJ1-5; D: TRBD1; DNA: TGTGCCACCAGCAGAGTCGGGACAGGGGATCAGCCCCAGCATTTT; CDR3: CATSRVGTGDQPQHF
size: once; V: TRBV11-2; J: TRBJ2-6; D: TRBD1; DNA: TGTGCCAGCAGCCTCGGACAGGTTGGGACTGGGGCCAACGTCCTGACTTTC; CDR3: CASSLGQVGTGANVLTF
size: .; V: TRBV6-5; J: TRBJ1-1; D: .; DNA: TGTGCCAGCGTAGGTTGGGACACCACTGAAGCTTTCTTT; CDR3: CASVGWDTTEAFF
size: once; V: TRBV7-7; J: TRBJ2-5; D: TRBD2; DNA: TGTGCCAGCAGCTTACTTGCGGGAGGGCGAGAGGAGACCCAGTACTTC; CDR3: CASSLLAGGREETQYF
size: .; V: TRBV4-3; J: TRBJ2-7; D: TRBD1; DNA: TGCGCCAGCAGCCAAGGCGCCGGGACAGGTTCCTACGAGCAGTACTTC; CDR3: CASSQGAGTGSYEQYF
size: .; V: TRBV19; J: TRBJ2-1; D: TRBD2; DNA: TGTGCCAGTAGTAACTTTCCGGGACTAGCGTTGTATGAGCAGTTCTTC; CDR3: CASSNFPGLALYEQFF
size: .; V: TRBV18; J: TRBJ2-1; D: .; DNA: TGTGCCAGCTCACCTACAGGGTATGAGCAGTTCTTC; CDR3: CASSPTGYEQFF